The clone carrying this T cell receptor beta chain was observed a single time. The antigen is undetermined. This sample is drawn from a study of OX40 agonist ivuxolimab in advanced cancers. For the study at large: Aged roughly 23 to 90 with a mean of 60 years, they were more than 80% male. Antecedent anti-PD-1, anti-PD-L1 or anti-CTLA-4 therapy was permissible, with roughly 36% having received some. Study-level results: Specificity for antigen went undetermined in the expanded peripheral T cells.

Germline loops: CDR1 GTSNPN, CDR2 SVGIG (reference sequence). This CDR3 has 13 amino acids. V lost 1 base and J lost 4, with 10 bases in between. Data came from immunoSEQ multiplex PCR; TCRdb stores just in-frame clones and leaves some out. The repertoire holds around 38,000 clones, roughly 80% seen once, with around 21% in the top ten. Blood was sampled at baseline, cycle 4 day 1, and cycle 7 day 1. This chain joins TRBV30 and TRBJ2-5; D is undetermined. The source is an adult with an advanced solid tumor such as melanoma, head and neck, liver or kidney cancer. Sequenced material: CD4+ or CD8+ T cells sorted from blood, taken in a trial of the OX40 agonist ivuxolimab. DNA of the CDR3: TGTGCCTGGAGTGCACCCTCGACAGAGACCCAGTACTTC. Translated, it gives CAWSAPSTETQYF.